This T cell receptor (beta chain) was documented in a study of beta chain features in type 1 diabetes. Study overall: All samples together contributed 100 million to 120 million sorted cells for examination. Study-level points and caveats: PCR may have favored shorter templates equally in patients and controls. When Type 1 diabetes patients were examined, their TCRB CDR3s proved moderately but significantly shorter in all four CD4+ subsets.

V lost 1 base and J 2 bases, leaving 12 bases between the germline ends. Germline V lookup: CDR1 MGHRA, CDR2 YSYEKL. This CDR3 has 16 residues. Every bit of the isolated RNA underwent reverse transcription, so sequencing read expressed TCRB transcripts. Here immunoSEQ multiplex PCR was the method, and the copy in TCRdb shows in-frame clones only, minus some. The sample lists 40,000 to 60,000 clones, approximately 60% occurring once. This clone turned up a few times. Its antigen is as yet unknown. The sequencing input was stem cell memory CD4+ T cells from blood. The chain recombines TRBV4-1 with TRBJ2-1; possibly TRBD2 for D (5 bases). The TCR originated in a woman in her 30s with type 1 diabetes. Here the CDR3 DNA reads TGCGCCAGCAGCCAAGGGGAGACGAACACCTACAATGAGCAGTTCTTC. This encodes CASSQGETNTYNEQFF.